Listed below are T cell receptor beta chains from one sample, sequenced in a study of OX40 agonist ivuxolimab in advanced cancers. Produced via immunoSEQ multiplex PCR; TCRdb's table is partial and in-frame only. The data show roughly 72,000 clones, approximately 94% seen once. Here the sequenced sample was CD4+ or CD8+ T cells sorted from blood, taken in a trial of the OX40 agonist ivuxolimab. Source of these receptors: an adult with an advanced solid tumor such as melanoma, head and neck, liver or kidney cancer. Each CDR3 is given with its conserved first and last residue. The order of the fields is J gene, clone size, V gene, D gene, CDR3 protein, CDR3 DNA. D genes are given only for firm matches. Size is stated for part of the rows, as once, few or many counts, or as a class when the clone is expanded.

J: TRBJ2-7; size: -; V: TRBV2; D: -; CDR3: CASSEWQTYEQYF; DNA: TGTGCCAGCAGTGAATGGCAAACCTACGAGCAGTACTTC
J: TRBJ1-1; size: few; V: TRBV19; D: -; CDR3: CASSGGGTEAFF; DNA: TGTGCCAGTAGTGGTGGGGGCACTGAAGCTTTCTTT
J: TRBJ2-7; size: -; V: TRBV29-1; D: -; CDR3: CSVQDSYEQYF; DNA: TGCAGCGTTCAGGATTCCTACGAGCAGTACTTC
J: TRBJ2-7; size: -; V: TRBV4-1; D: -; CDR3: CASSQDPSGPTYEQYF; DNA: TGCGCCAGCAGCCAAGATCCGAGCGGGCCCACCTACGAGCAGTACTTC
J: TRBJ2-2; size: few; V: TRBV15; D: TRBD1; CDR3: CATSSRDSNVPGELFF; DNA: TGTGCCACCAGCAGCCGGGACAGTAATGTTCCCGGGGAGCTGTTTTTT
J: TRBJ2-7; size: -; V: TRBV29-1; D: -; CDR3: CSAGNSYEQYF; DNA: TGCAGCGCAGGGAACTCCTACGAGCAGTACTTC
J: TRBJ2-1; size: -; V: TRBV5-1; D: -; CDR3: CASSLASGGLGPNEQFF; DNA: TGCGCCAGCAGCTTGGCCTCTGGGGGGCTGGGGCCTAATGAGCAGTTCTTC
J: TRBJ2-2; size: -; V: TRBV7-2; D: TRBD1; CDR3: CASTEGARELFF; DNA: TGTGCCAGCACCGAGGGGGCTCGGGAGCTGTTTTTT
J: TRBJ2-1; size: -; V: TRBV4-2; D: TRBD2; CDR3: CASSQDVILAGVYEQFF; DNA: TGTGCCAGCAGCCAAGATGTCATCCTAGCGGGAGTTTATGAGCAGTTCTTC
J: TRBJ2-1; size: -; V: TRBV4-3; D: -; CDR3: CASSQDGQIKPYNEQFF; DNA: TGCGCCAGCAGCCAAGATGGACAGATTAAGCCTTACAATGAGCAGTTCTTC
J: TRBJ2-7; size: -; V: TRBV27; D: TRBD1; CDR3: CASSFRDRSYEQYF; DNA: TGTGCCAGCAGTTTCCGGGACAGGAGCTACGAGCAGTACTTC
J: TRBJ2-1; size: -; V: TRBV5-1; D: TRBD2; CDR3: CASRVGTSGSDEQFF; DNA: TGCGCCAGCAGAGTCGGGACTAGCGGGAGCGATGAGCAGTTCTTC
J: TRBJ1-5; size: -; V: TRBV2; D: -; CDR3: CASSEEGLGNQPQHF; DNA: TGTGCCAGCAGTGAGGAGGGTTTGGGCAATCAGCCCCAGCATTTT
J: TRBJ2-3; size: once; V: TRBV9; D: -; CDR3: CASSVAGAGDTQYF; DNA: TGTGCCAGCAGCGTAGCAGGGGCAGGAGATACGCAGTATTTT
J: TRBJ1-2; size: -; V: TRBV27; D: TRBD1; CDR3: CASSPTGSEGYTF; DNA: TGTGCCAGCAGTCCGACAGGGTCTGAGGGCTACACCTTC
J: TRBJ2-5; size: -; V: TRBV7-9; D: -; CDR3: CASSFLLTGTQYF; DNA: TGTGCCAGCAGCTTTCTTCTTACGGGGACCCAGTACTTC
J: TRBJ2-5; size: -; V: TRBV27; D: TRBD2; CDR3: CASSHLAGGPSQETQYF; DNA: TGTGCCAGCAGTCACCTAGCGGGAGGGCCCTCGCAAGAGACCCAGTACTTC
J: TRBJ1-6; size: -; V: TRBV4-1; D: TRBD1; CDR3: CASSQDGSGGRTYNSPLHF; DNA: TGCGCCAGCAGCCAAGATGGATCAGGGGGAAGAACCTATAATTCACCCCTCCACTTT
J: TRBJ1-2; size: -; V: TRBV6-6; D: -; CDR3: CASSLKTLVADGYTF; DNA: TGTGCCAGCAGTTTGAAAACCCTCGTGGCGGATGGCTACACCTTC
J: TRBJ2-2; size: -; V: TRBV30; D: -; CDR3: CAWSVGTLNTGELFF; DNA: TGTGCCTGGAGTGTTGGGACGCTGAACACCGGGGAGCTGTTTTTT
J: TRBJ2-7; size: -; V: TRBV7-8; D: TRBD1; CDR3: CASSLGDRGQKFWPYEQYF; DNA: TGTGCCAGCAGCTTAGGGGACAGGGGGCAGAAGTTTTGGCCCTACGAGCAGTACTTC
J: TRBJ1-6; size: -; V: TRBV5-1; D: -; CDR3: CASSFQGGEHSPLHF; DNA: TGCGCCAGCAGCTTTCAGGGCGGGGAGCATTCACCCCTCCACTTT
J: TRBJ1-1; size: -; V: TRBV7-2; D: TRBD1; CDR3: CASSFRGLNTEAFF; DNA: TGTGCCAGCAGTTTTAGGGGGCTGAACACTGAAGCTTTCTTT
J: TRBJ2-7; size: -; V: TRBV19; D: -; CDR3: CASSYTASYEQYF; DNA: TGTGCCAGTAGTTATACGGCAAGCTACGAGCAGTACTTC
J: TRBJ1-5; size: -; V: TRBV25-1; D: TRBD1; CDR3: CASSELGQGAPQHF; DNA: TGTGCCAGCAGTGAATTAGGACAGGGGGCCCCCCAGCATTTT
J: TRBJ2-1; size: -; V: TRBV4-1; D: TRBD2; CDR3: CASSQFGGGGINEQFF; DNA: TGCGCCAGCAGCCAGTTCGGCGGGGGGGGAATCAATGAGCAGTTCTTC
J: TRBJ2-7; size: -; V: TRBV10-2; D: -; CDR3: CASRSRGRNYEQYF; DNA: TGCGCCAGTCGGTCGCGGGGGCGAAACTACGAGCAGTACTTC
J: TRBJ2-3; size: -; V: TRBV2; D: -; CDR3: CASSTDLRGDTQYF; DNA: TGTGCCAGCAGTACCGACCTCCGCGGGGATACGCAGTATTTT
J: TRBJ2-7; size: -; V: TRBV9; D: -; CDR3: CASSEKVPGGRYEQYF; DNA: TGTGCCAGCAGCGAAAAGGTCCCCGGGGGACGTTACGAGCAGTACTTC
J: TRBJ1-5; size: -; V: TRBV2; D: -; CDR3: CASHREGSNQPQHF; DNA: TGTGCCAGCCACAGGGAAGGGAGCAATCAGCCCCAGCATTTT
J: TRBJ2-7; size: -; V: TRBV7-6; D: -; CDR3: CASSSPSYEQYF; DNA: TGTGCCAGCAGCTCACCCTCCTACGAGCAGTACTTC
J: TRBJ1-1; size: -; V: TRBV7-8; D: -; CDR3: CASSVMRFGNTEAFF; DNA: TGTGCCAGCAGCGTAATGAGATTCGGGAACACTGAAGCTTTCTTT
J: TRBJ1-1; size: -; V: TRBV14; D: -; CDR3: CASSQPGEGKPEAFF; DNA: TGTGCCAGCAGCCAACCAGGGGAGGGGAAACCCGAAGCTTTCTTT
J: TRBJ2-5; size: -; V: TRBV6-6; D: -; CDR3: CASSTTPGTQETQYF; DNA: TGTGCCAGCAGTACCACTCCAGGGACCCAAGAGACCCAGTACTTC
J: TRBJ2-2; size: -; V: TRBV6-6; D: -; CDR3: CASSYSGQPTGELFF; DNA: TGTGCCAGCAGTTACTCAGGGCAGCCCACCGGGGAGCTGTTTTTT
J: TRBJ1-2; size: -; V: TRBV7-9; D: -; CDR3: CASSTDRDLYGYTF; DNA: TGTGCCAGCAGCACCGACCGGGACCTATATGGCTACACCTTC
J: TRBJ2-1; size: few; V: TRBV12-5; D: -; CDR3: CASGLLYNEQFF; DNA: TGTGCTAGTGGTTTGCTCTACAATGAGCAGTTCTTC
J: TRBJ2-1; size: -; V: TRBV27; D: TRBD2; CDR3: CASSLGTSGSYNEQFF; DNA: TGTGCCAGCAGTTTAGGGACTAGCGGCTCCTACAATGAGCAGTTCTTC
J: TRBJ2-5; size: -; V: TRBV21-1; D: -; CDR3: CASSLDSQETQYF; DNA: TGTGCCAGCAGTCTAGACAGCCAAGAGACCCAGTACTTC
J: TRBJ2-1; size: -; V: TRBV19; D: TRBD2; CDR3: CASSWTSGGEQFF; DNA: TGTGCCAGTTCTTGGACTAGCGGAGGTGAGCAGTTCTTC
J: TRBJ1-4; size: -; V: TRBV5-4; D: -; CDR3: CASSLDGGAGEKLFF; DNA: TGTGCCAGCAGCTTGGATGGAGGGGCCGGCGAAAAACTGTTTTTT
J: TRBJ1-1; size: once; V: TRBV13; D: TRBD1; CDR3: CASSPGGVEAFF; DNA: TGTGCCAGCAGTCCAGGGGGCGTTGAAGCTTTCTTT
J: TRBJ1-1; size: -; V: TRBV9; D: -; CDR3: CASSVVLDNTEAFF; DNA: TGTGCCAGCAGCGTAGTTTTAGATAACACTGAAGCTTTCTTT
J: TRBJ1-5; size: few; V: TRBV6-1; D: -; CDR3: CASRALLGGSQPQHF; DNA: TGTGCCAGCAGGGCCCTCCTAGGGGGGAGTCAGCCCCAGCATTTT
J: TRBJ1-2; size: -; V: TRBV7-9; D: -; CDR3: CASSSLEGGYGYTF; DNA: TGTGCCAGCAGCTCCCTCGAAGGGGGCTATGGCTACACCTTC
J: TRBJ2-7; size: once; V: TRBV18; D: TRBD2; CDR3: CASSPPGGDASSYEQYF; DNA: TGTGCCAGCTCACCTCCGGGAGGGGACGCAAGCTCCTACGAGCAGTACTTC
J: TRBJ2-1; size: -; V: TRBV6-5; D: -; CDR3: CASSPEGGPYNEQFF; DNA: TGTGCCAGCAGTCCAGAGGGGGGGCCCTACAATGAGCAGTTCTTC
J: TRBJ1-1; size: -; V: TRBV19; D: -; CDR3: CASSIGSLVNTEAFF; DNA: TGTGCCAGTAGTATAGGCAGCTTAGTGAACACTGAAGCTTTCTTT
J: TRBJ1-2; size: -; V: TRBV6-1; D: -; CDR3: CASTPWGGAVYGYTF; DNA: TGTGCCAGCACTCCCTGGGGGGGGGCCGTCTATGGCTACACCTTC
J: TRBJ1-5; size: few; V: TRBV9; D: -; CDR3: CASSVADSSNQPQHF; DNA: TGTGCCAGCAGCGTAGCAGACTCTAGCAATCAGCCCCAGCATTTT
J: TRBJ2-7; size: -; V: TRBV6-5; D: TRBD1; CDR3: CASSYSAGTGVYEQYF; DNA: TGTGCCAGCAGTTACTCGGCCGGGACAGGGGTCTACGAGCAGTACTTC
J: TRBJ2-3; size: -; V: TRBV7-2; D: TRBD2; CDR3: CASSLAGTSGAPGGDTQYF; DNA: TGTGCCAGCAGCTTAGCGGGGACTAGCGGGGCCCCCGGGGGAGATACGCAGTATTTT
J: TRBJ1-5; size: -; V: TRBV7-9; D: -; CDR3: CASSVGQGGGQPQHF; DNA: TGTGCCAGCAGCGTAGGGCAAGGGGGTGGACAGCCCCAGCATTTT